This paragraph reports one TCR beta chain. The source of the sample is a study of blood T cell repertoires in COVID-19. The germline V gene has CDR1 SGHNT and CDR2 YENEEA. J gave up 7 bases and V 5 bases, and 7 bases lay outside the gene matches. This CDR3 comprises 13 residues. This table comes from immunoSEQ multiplex PCR, and its TCRdb copy is limited to in-frame clones, with some not included. The sample holds hundreds of thousands of clones, approximately 85% seen once. Material for sequencing was PBMCs or T cells enriched from blood (not recorded which). The receptor was derived from a woman aged 50 to 60 who had recovered from COVID-19. The V gene is TRBV11-3, the J gene TRBJ1-2; the match to TRBD1 covers 7 bases. This chain's CDR3 is CASSDGQVAGYTF. The CDR3, as DNA: TGTGCCAGCAGCGACGGACAGGTGGCTGGCTACACCTTC. Full variable domain (remainder filled in from reference TRBV11-3 and TRBJ1-2): EAGVVQSPRYKIIEKKQPVAFWCNPISGHNTLYWYLQNLGQGPELLIRYENEEAVDDSQLPKDRFSAERLKGVDSTLKIQPAELGDSAVYLCASSDGQVAGYTFGSGTRLTVV.